Shown below are 21 T cell receptor beta chains from a single sample sequenced in a study of blood T cell repertoires in COVID-19. The assay was immunoSEQ multiplex PCR, and TCRdb's table has in-frame clones only and misses some. The sample yields 70,000 to 100,000 clones, 86% seen once. The material sequenced was peripheral blood. All receptors come from a man older than 75 with active or convalescent COVID-19.

The genes are TRBV19 and TRBJ2-7; 8 nucleotides agree with TRBD2. The CDR3 consists of 17 residues. Germline CDR1 is LNHDA and CDR2 is SQIVND (reference sequence). Trimming took 10 bases from V and 2 from J; bases not matched to a gene: 19. Written as DNA, the CDR3 is TGTGCCACCAGCCGGAGGGGTGGTGCGGGAGGAACCTACGAGCAGTACTTC. Protein product: CATSRRGGAGGTYEQYF.

The chain carries TRBV9 and TRBJ2-4, with TRBD2 matching over 8 bases. With 9 bases clipped from V and 15 bases from J, the junction kept 8 bases outside the gene matches. There are 10 residues in the CDR3. Germline V gives CDR1 SGDLS, CDR2 YYNGEE. CDR3: CATRGGCRYF. The CDR3 coding sequence is TGTGCCACCCGGGGGGGTTGTAGGTACTTC.

The V and J genes are TRBV12-3 or TRBV12-4 and TRBJ1-1, with D possibly TRBD1 on 5 matching bases. This CDR3 region has 13 residues. With 7 bases removed from V and 4 bases from J, the gap between germline ends came to 13 bases. CDR3 protein: CASTLDSFTEAFF. The DNA for the CDR3 is TGTGCCAGCACTCTAGACAGTTTCACTGAAGCTTTCTTT.

The V gene is TRBV19, the J gene TRBJ1-2, with D possibly being TRBD1 (6 bases). The germline V gene has CDR1 LNHDA and CDR2 SQIVND (reference sequence). The CDR3 has 14 residues. V lost 6 bases and J 2 bases, leaving 13 bases between the germline ends. The CDR3, as DNA: TGTGCCAGTAGCGGACAGTTTGAGAACTATGGCTACACCTTC. Translation gives CASSGQFENYGYTF.

This chain connects TRBV9 to TRBJ2-2; TRBD2 matches 12 bases. The CDR3 has 16 amino acids. V was pared by 4 bases and J by 5 bases, with 6 bases of the junction left unmatched. CDR1 and CDR2 (germline): SGDLS, YYNGEE. The CDR3, as DNA: TGTGCCAGCAGCAAGACTAGCGGGAGAGCGACCGGGGAGCTGTTTTTT. Protein sequence: CASSKTSGRATGELFF.

This clone appeared a single time. The V and J genes are TRBV11-3 and TRBJ2-1; 8 bases fit TRBD1. The CDR3 is 16 amino acids. Trimming cost V 1 base and J 4 bases; bases outside gene matches: 6. The germline V gene encodes CDR1 SGHNT and CDR2 YENEEA. The DNA of the CDR3 is TGTGCCAGCAGCTTAGCAGGGACAGGACCTTACAATGAGCAGTTCTTC. Translation: CASSLAGTGPYNEQFF.

This clone was seen only once. J is TRBJ2-7 and V is TRBV6-1; 7 nucleotides align to TRBD2. The germline CDR1 and CDR2 sequences are MNHNS and SASEGT. The trim removed 0 bases at V and 1 base at J, leaving 3 bases unmatched. CDR3 length equals 15 residues. The CDR3 sequence is CASSEARTSSYEQYF. The CDR3 DNA reads TGTGCCAGCAGTGAAGCTAGGACTAGTTCCTACGAGCAGTACTTC.

The count of this clone is one. V gene TRBV7-9 combines with J gene TRBJ2-2; tentative D call: TRBD1 (6 bases). The length of the CDR3 is 15 residues. Looked up from germline, CDR1 is SEHNR and CDR2 is FQNEAQ (reference sequence). Trimming shortened V by 1 base and J by 7 bases, and 13 bases separated the two germline ends. In DNA, the CDR3 is TGTGCCAGCAGCTTAGAACGAGGGGGAATCGGGGAGCTGTTTTTT. It encodes CASSLERGGIGELFF.

The chain is built from TRBV11-3 and TRBJ1-2; D might be TRBD1 (6 bases). The CDR3 consists of 15 residues. V lost 5 bases and J lost 7, with 20 bases in between. Germline CDR1 is SGHNT and CDR2 is YENEEA. CDR3 loop: CASSPRQAQEAGYTF. CDR3 DNA sequence: TGTGCCAGCAGCCCTCGACAGGCACAGGAAGCTGGCTACACCTTC. The full variable domain, completed using reference TRBV11-3 and TRBJ1-2, is EAGVVQSPRYKIIEKKQPVAFWCNPISGHNTLYWYLQNLGQGPELLIRYENEEAVDDSQLPKDRFSAERLKGVDSTLKIQPAELGDSAVYLCASSPRQAQEAGYTFGSGTRLTVV.

The chain couples TRBV15 to TRBJ2-3; 9 bases are a match to TRBD2. J lost 1 base, V lost 0 bases, and 14 bases had no gene match. Germline V gene lookup returns CDR1 LNHNV and CDR2 YYDKDF (reference sequence). There are 20 residues in the CDR3. In DNA, the CDR3 is TGTGCCACCAGCAGAGATCCTGTGACTAGCGGACCTATGGGCACAGATACGCAGTATTTT. Translated, it gives CATSRDPVTSGPMGTDTQYF.

The chain employs TRBV3-1 (or the pseudogene TRBV3-2) and TRBJ1-4, with a weak D call TRBD1 (5 bases). Looked up from germline, CDR1 is LGHDT and CDR2 is YNNKEL (reference sequence). The CDR3 runs 14 residues. Trimming shortened V by 1 base and J by 10 bases, and 13 bases separated the two germline ends. Here the CDR3 reads CASSQGGTGGKLFF. The CDR3 DNA is TGTGCCAGCAGCCAAGGTGGGACCGGGGGAAAACTGTTTTTT.

The genes are TRBV6-5 and TRBJ1-2; 7 positions agree with TRBD1. V shed 4 bases, J shed 2 bases, and the junction held 4 bases outside the gene matches. Germline V gene lookup returns CDR1 MNHEY and CDR2 SVGAGI. The CDR3 totals 14 residues. The CDR3 sequence: CASSLGGQNYGYTF. In DNA, the CDR3 is TGTGCCAGCAGTTTAGGGGGACAGAACTATGGCTACACCTTC.

This clone was counted a few times. The chain employs TRBV10-3 and TRBJ1-1, with D possibly TRBD1 on 6 matching bases. The ends were cut back, 6 bases at V and 3 bases at J, with 14 bases in the middle. The CDR3 covers 14 residues. From germline, CDR1 is ENHRY and CDR2 SYGVKD. CDR3 amino acids: CAIRDSWGDTEAFF. CDR3 DNA sequence: TGTGCCATCAGGGACAGCTGGGGTGACACTGAAGCTTTCTTT.

The chain combines TRBV2 with TRBJ2-1; D ambiguous. The CDR3 is made up of 13 amino acids. The ends were cut back, 4 bases at V and 2 bases at J, with 6 bases in the middle. In germline, CDR1 is SNHLY, CDR2 FYNNEI. This chain's CDR3 is CASSVNPYNEQFF. CDR3 sequence (DNA): TGTGCCAGCAGTGTAAATCCCTACAATGAGCAGTTCTTC. Drawing the rest from reference TRBV2 and TRBJ2-1, the complete variable domain is EPEVTQTPSHQVTQMGQEVILRCVPISNHLYFYWYRQILGQKVEFLVSFYNNEISEKSEIFDDQFSVERPDGSNFTLKIRSTKLEDSAMYFCASSVNPYNEQFFGPGTRLTVL.

This clone was picked up one time. J is TRBJ1-1 and V is TRBV5-1; 8 bases align to TRBD1. The CDR3 is 15 residues long. Germline CDR1 reads SGHRS; CDR2 reads YFSETQ. The J segment lost 0 bases and the V segment lost 5 bases, leaving 6 bases of the junction unmatched. The CDR3, as DNA: TGCGCCAGCAGTTTCACAGGGGGGGTGAACACTGAAGCTTTCTTT. Translating it yields CASSFTGGVNTEAFF. The entire variable domain, with the rest obtained from reference TRBV5-1 and TRBJ1-1, is as follows: KAGVTQTPRYLIKTRGQQVTLSCSPISGHRSVSWYQQTPGQGLQFLFEYFSETQRNKGNFPGRFSGRQFSNSRSEMNVSTLELGDSALYLCASSFTGGVNTEAFFGQGTRLTVV.

CDR3 loop: CASSPGGNQPQHF. The CDR3 DNA follows: TGTGCCAGCTCACCGGGGGGTAATCAGCCCCAGCATTTT. The chain has TRBV18 and TRBJ1-5; D may be TRBD1 (5 bases). The germline CDR1 and CDR2 sequences are KGHSH and LQKENI. The CDR3 extends over 13 amino acids. The germline V and J ends were trimmed by 3 bases and 4 bases, with 7 bases remaining between them. The full variable domain, completed using reference TRBV18 and TRBJ1-5, is NAGVMQNPRHLVRRRGQEARLRCSPMKGHSHVYWYRQLPEEGLKFMVYLQKENIIDESGMPKERFSAEFPKEGPSILRIQQVVRGDSAAYFCASSPGGNQPQHFGDGTRLSIL.

This clone was detected only once. The genes are TRBV7-3 and TRBJ2-1, with D tentatively TRBD2 (5 bases). There are 13 residues in the CDR3. Trimming took off 2 bases at V and 7 bases at J, with 9 bases between the two ends. Germline CDR1 SGHTA, CDR2 FQGTGA. As DNA, the CDR3 is TGTGCCAGCAGCTTACCCGGACTTAATGAGCAGTTCTTC. It translates to CASSLPGLNEQFF. The whole variable domain, remainder taken from reference TRBV7-3 and TRBJ2-1, is GAGVSQTPSNKVTEKGKYVELRCDPISGHTALYWYRQSLGQGPEFLIYFQGTGAADDSGLPNDRFFAVRPEGSVSTLKIQRTERGDSAVYLCASSLPGLNEQFFGPGTRLTVL.

J is TRBJ2-1 and V is TRBV6-6, with D possibly being TRBD2 (5 bases). The CDR3 has 13 residues. Germline CDR1 reads MNHNY; CDR2 reads SVGAGI (reference sequence). Trimming shortened V by 3 bases and J by 10 bases, and 13 bases separated the two germline ends. The chain's CDR3 is CASSYGVTGEQFF. As DNA, the CDR3 is TGTGCCAGCAGTTATGGAGTAACGGGAGAGCAGTTCTTC.

V is TRBV19 and J is TRBJ1-1; TRBD1 aligns across 9 bases. The CDR3 length is 15 residues. Germline V CDR1 and CDR2: LNHDA, SQIVND (reference sequence). After removal of 6 bases from V and 3 bases from J, the junction contained 8 bases not matched to a gene. The CDR3 DNA follows: TGTGCCAGTAGGCGGGACAGGGCTATTTACACTGAAGCTTTCTTT. Amino acids: CASRRDRAIYTEAFF.

CDR3 amino acids: CSASVPSGSTHNEQFF. The CDR3 nucleotides read TGCAGTGCTAGTGTGCCTAGCGGGAGTACCCACAATGAGCAGTTCTTC. V usage is TRBV20-1 and J usage is TRBJ2-1; 10 bases line up with TRBD2. Germline values: CDR1 DFQATT, CDR2 SNEGSKA (reference sequence). CDR3 length equals 16 residues. V shed 3 bases and J 5 bases; nucleotides not matched to a gene: 10.

The DNA of the CDR3 is TGTGCCAGCAGCTTGGTGGAGGGCTCCTACAATGAGCAGTTCTTC. Translating it yields CASSLVEGSYNEQFF. The chain uses TRBV7-2 and TRBJ2-1; tentatively, D is TRBD2 (6 bases). The length of the CDR3 is 15 residues. V gave up 3 bases and J gave up 0 bases, with 9 bases separating them. Germline V gene sequence: CDR1 SGHTA, CDR2 FQGNSA.